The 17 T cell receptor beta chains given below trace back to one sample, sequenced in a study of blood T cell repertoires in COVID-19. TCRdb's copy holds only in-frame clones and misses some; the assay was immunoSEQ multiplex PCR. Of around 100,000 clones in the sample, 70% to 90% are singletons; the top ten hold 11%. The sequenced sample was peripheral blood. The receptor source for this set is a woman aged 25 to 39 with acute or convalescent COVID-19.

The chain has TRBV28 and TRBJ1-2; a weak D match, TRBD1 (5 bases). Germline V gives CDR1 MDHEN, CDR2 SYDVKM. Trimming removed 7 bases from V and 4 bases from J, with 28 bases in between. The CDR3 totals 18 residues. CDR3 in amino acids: CASNPPIFQGTGVYGYTF. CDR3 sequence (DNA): TGTGCCAGCAATCCCCCCATATTTCAAGGTACAGGAGTCTATGGCTACACCTTC.

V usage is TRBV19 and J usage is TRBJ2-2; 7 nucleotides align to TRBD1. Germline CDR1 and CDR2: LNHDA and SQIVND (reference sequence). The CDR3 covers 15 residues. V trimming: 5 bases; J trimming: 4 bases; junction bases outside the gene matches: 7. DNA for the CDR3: TGTGCCAGTAGTCACGACAGGGTCGGCACCGGGGAGCTGTTTTTT. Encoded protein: CASSHDRVGTGELFF. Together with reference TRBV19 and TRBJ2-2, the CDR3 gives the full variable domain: DGGITQSPKYLFRKEGQNVTLSCEQNLNHDAMYWYRQDPGQGLRLIYYSQIVNDFQKGDIAEGYSVSREKKESFPLTVTSAQKNPTAFYLCASSHDRVGTGELFFGEGSRLTVL.

The CDR3 nucleotides read TGTGCCAGTTTAGGAGCCCTCAAAGCTTTCTTT. As protein: CASLGALKAFF. V usage is TRBV19 and J usage is TRBJ1-1; D gene unclear. In germline, CDR1 is LNHDA, CDR2 SQIVND (reference sequence). The CDR3 spans 11 residues. Trimming left V 8 bases short and J 9 bases short, with 13 bases between. The variable domain in full, with the rest retrieved from reference TRBV19 and TRBJ1-1, is DGGITQSPKYLFRKEGQNVTLSCEQNLNHDAMYWYRQDPGQGLRLIYYSQIVNDFQKGDIAEGYSVSREKKESFPLTVTSAQKNPTAFYLCASLGALKAFFGQGTRLTVV.

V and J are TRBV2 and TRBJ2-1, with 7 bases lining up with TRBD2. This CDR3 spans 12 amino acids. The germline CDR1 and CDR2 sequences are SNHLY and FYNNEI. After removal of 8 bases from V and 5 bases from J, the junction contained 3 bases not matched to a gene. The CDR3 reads CASLGGDNEQFF. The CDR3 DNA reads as TGTGCCAGCTTGGGAGGGGACAATGAGCAGTTCTTC.

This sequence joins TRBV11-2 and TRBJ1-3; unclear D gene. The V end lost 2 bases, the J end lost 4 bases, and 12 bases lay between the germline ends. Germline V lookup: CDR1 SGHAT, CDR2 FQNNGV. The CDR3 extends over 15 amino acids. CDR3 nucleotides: TGTGCCAGCAGCTTACTTACCTTCGGGGGAAACACCATATATTTT. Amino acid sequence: CASSLLTFGGNTIYF.

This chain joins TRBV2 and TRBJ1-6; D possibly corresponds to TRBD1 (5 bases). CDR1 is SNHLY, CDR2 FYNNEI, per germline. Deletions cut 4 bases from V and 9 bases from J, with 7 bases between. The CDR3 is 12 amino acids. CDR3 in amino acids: CASSGGVSPLHF. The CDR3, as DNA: TGTGCCAGCAGTGGGGGGGTTTCACCCCTCCACTTT.

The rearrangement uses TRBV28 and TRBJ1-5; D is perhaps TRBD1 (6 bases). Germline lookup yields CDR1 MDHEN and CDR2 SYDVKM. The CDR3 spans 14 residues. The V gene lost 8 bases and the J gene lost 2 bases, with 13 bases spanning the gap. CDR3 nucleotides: TGTGCCAGCCTAACAGGGATTCGCAATCAGCCCCAGCATTTT. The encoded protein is CASLTGIRNQPQHF. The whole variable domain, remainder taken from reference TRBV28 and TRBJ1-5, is DVKVTQSSRYLVKRTGEKVFLECVQDMDHENMFWYRQDPGLGLRLIYFSYDVKMKEKGDIPEGYSVSREKKERFSLILESASTNQTSMYLCASLTGIRNQPQHFGDGTRLSIL.

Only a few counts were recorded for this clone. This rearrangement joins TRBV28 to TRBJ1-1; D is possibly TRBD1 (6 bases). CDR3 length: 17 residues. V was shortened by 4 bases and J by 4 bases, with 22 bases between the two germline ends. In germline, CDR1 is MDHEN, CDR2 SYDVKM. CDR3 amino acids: CASSSPWGRRQGTEAFF. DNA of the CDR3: TGTGCCAGCAGTTCACCTTGGGGGCGCCGGCAAGGCACTGAAGCTTTCTTT.

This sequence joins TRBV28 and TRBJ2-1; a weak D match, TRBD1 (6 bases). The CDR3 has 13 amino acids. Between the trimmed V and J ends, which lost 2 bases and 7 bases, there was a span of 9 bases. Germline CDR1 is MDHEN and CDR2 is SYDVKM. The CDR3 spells CASSLSQGNEQFF. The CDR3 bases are TGTGCCAGCAGTTTAAGCCAGGGGAATGAGCAGTTCTTC.

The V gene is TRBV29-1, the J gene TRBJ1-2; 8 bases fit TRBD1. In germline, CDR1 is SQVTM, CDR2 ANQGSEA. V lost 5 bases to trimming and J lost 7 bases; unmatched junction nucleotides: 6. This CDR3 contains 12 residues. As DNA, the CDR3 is TGCAGCGTTACGACAGGGGACGGTGGCTACACCTTC. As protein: CSVTTGDGGYTF.

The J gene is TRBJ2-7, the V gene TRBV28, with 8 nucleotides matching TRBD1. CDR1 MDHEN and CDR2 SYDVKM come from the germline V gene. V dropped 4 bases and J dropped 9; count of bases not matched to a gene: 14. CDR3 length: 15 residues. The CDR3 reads CASSSTAGQGGRQYF. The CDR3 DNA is TGTGCCAGCAGTTCAACCGCAGGACAGGGAGGAAGGCAGTACTTC.

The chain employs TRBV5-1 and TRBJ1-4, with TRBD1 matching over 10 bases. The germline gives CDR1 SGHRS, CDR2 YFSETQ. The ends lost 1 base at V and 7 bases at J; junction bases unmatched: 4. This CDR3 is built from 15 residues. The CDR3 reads CASSLRTGGSEKLFF. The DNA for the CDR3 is TGCGCCAGCAGCTTGAGGACAGGGGGGAGTGAAAAACTGTTTTTT.

In DNA, the CDR3 is TGTGCCAGCAGCCAGGGACTCTTATATGGCTACACCTTC. Its protein product is CASSQGLLYGYTF. The chain is built from TRBV11-3 and TRBJ1-2; possible D gene TRBD1, 5 bases. The CDR3 contains 13 residues. The V and J ends lost 5 bases and 5 bases respectively, with 12 bases between them. Germline V gives CDR1 SGHNT, CDR2 YENEEA.

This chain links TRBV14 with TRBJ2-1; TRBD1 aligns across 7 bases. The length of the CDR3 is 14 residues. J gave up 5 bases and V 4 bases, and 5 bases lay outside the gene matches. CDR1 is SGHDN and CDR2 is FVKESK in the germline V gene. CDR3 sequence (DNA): TGTGCCAGCAGCCCGACAGGGTCCAACAATGAGCAGTTCTTC. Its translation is CASSPTGSNNEQFF.

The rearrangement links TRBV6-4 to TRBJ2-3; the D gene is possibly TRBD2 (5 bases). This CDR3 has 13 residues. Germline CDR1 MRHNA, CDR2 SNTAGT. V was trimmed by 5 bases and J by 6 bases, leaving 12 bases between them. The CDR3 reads CASSPGWADTQYF. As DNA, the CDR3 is TGTGCCAGCAGTCCGGGGTGGGCTGATACGCAGTATTTT.

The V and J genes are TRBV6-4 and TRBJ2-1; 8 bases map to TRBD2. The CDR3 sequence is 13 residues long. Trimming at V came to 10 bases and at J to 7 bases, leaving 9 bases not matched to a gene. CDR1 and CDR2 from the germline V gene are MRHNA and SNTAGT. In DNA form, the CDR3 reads TGTGCCACCTCAGCGGGGGCCCCTAATGAGCAGTTCTTC. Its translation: CATSAGAPNEQFF.

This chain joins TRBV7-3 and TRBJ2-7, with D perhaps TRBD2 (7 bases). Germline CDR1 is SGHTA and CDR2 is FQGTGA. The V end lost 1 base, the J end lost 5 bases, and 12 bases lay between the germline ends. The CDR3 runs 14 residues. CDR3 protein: CASSLNGGPDEQYF. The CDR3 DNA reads TGTGCCAGCAGCTTAAACGGGGGGCCAGACGAGCAGTACTTC.